Reported below is one T cell receptor beta chain. Its antigen is unidentified. TCRdb re-analysed the RACE reads in MiXCR, keeping a single row per CDR3 protein. The sample has roughly 180,000 distinct CDR3 sequences, 20% to 25% seen once. V lost 2 bases and J lost 3, with 15 bases in between. CDR1 is LGHDT, CDR2 YNNKEL, per germline (reference sequence). There are 16 residues in the CDR3. This sample is drawn from a study of human T cells and chemical hapten exposure. The overall study: DPC at 2% was the sensitizing agent, placed on roughly 2 cm by roughly 2 cm of upper inner arm skin. The patient population, which was mostly female, had alopecia areata, totalis or universalis. Findings and caveats of the study: TCRs above 1 in 1000 frequency stayed constant with DPC sensitization.

Regarding time point: patch test 1, 2 weeks after DPC sensitization. Treatment in this sample: therapeutic diphenylcyclopropenone sensitization with weekly scalp DPC. Alopecia patients deemed DPC-suitable, aged 18 to 70, excluding pregnancy. The sequence was collected from a woman aged 50 to 60 with alopecia areata. Some clones in this sample may be carry-over from other donors' samples. The V and J genes are TRBV3-1 and TRBJ2-3; D unresolved. Sequences were derived from whole blood, sampled in connection with sensitization to the hapten diphenylcyclopropenone (DPC). In DNA form, the CDR3 reads TGTGCCAGCAGCCAACTCAGACGCCGGTCGACAGATACGCAGTATTTT. Its translation is CASSQLRRRSTDTQYF.